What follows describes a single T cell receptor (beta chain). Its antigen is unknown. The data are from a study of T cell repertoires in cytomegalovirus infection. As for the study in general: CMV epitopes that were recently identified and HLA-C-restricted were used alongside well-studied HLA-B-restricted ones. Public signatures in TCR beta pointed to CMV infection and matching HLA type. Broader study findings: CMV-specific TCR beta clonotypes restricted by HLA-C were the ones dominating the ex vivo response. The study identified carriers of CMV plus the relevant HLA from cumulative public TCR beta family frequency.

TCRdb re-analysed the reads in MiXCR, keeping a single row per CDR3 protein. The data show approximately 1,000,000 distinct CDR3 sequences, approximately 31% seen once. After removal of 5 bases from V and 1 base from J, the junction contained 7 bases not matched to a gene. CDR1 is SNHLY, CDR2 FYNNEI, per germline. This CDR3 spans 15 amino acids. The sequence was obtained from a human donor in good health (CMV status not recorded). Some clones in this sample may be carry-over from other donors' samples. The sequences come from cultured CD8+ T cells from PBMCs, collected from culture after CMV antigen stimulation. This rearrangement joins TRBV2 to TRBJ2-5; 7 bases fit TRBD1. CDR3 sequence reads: CASSPGQSLQETQYF. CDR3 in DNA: TGTGCCAGCAGTCCGGGACAGTCGCTCCAAGAGACCCAGTACTTC. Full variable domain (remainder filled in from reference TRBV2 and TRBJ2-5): EPEVTQTPSHQVTQMGQEVILRCVPISNHLYFYWYRQILGQKVEFLVSFYNNEISEKSEIFDDQFSVERPDGSNFTLKIRSTKLEDSAMYFCASSPGQSLQETQYFGPGTRLLVL.